The clone carrying this TCR beta chain showed up many times. Via MiXCR, TCRdb re-called the 5' RACE reads, giving one row per CDR3 protein. Here the sample spans 450,000 to 650,000 distinct CDR3 sequences, about 13% being singletons. The entry originates in a study of T cells after yellow fever vaccination. Sequences were derived from PBMCs, sampled on the day of the yellow fever booster vaccination. This TCR was recovered from a man aged 30-40 years who received the YFV17D yellow fever vaccine.

CDR3 residues: CSARFSFMNTEAFF. The CDR3 region has the DNA TGCAGTGCTAGATTTTCATTCATGAACACTGAAGCTTTCTTT. The chain recombines TRBV20-1 with TRBJ1-1; D is unclear. CDR3 length equals 14 residues. Germline V CDR1 and CDR2: DFQATT, SNEGSKA (reference sequence). V was pared by 2 bases and J by 0 bases, with 10 bases between.